A selection of T cell receptor beta chains follows, all from one sample in a study of T cells in Graves' hyperthyroidism and ophthalmopathy. TCRdb reanalysed the multiplex PCR reads using MiXCR and keeps one entry per CDR3 protein. The sample comprises around 580,000 distinct CDR3 sequences, over 15% of which are singletons, and under 20% rests with the top ten. The sequenced sample consisted of blood. These receptors all come from a young woman with Graves' hyperthyroidism. Both conserved end residues are part of each CDR3. A D gene is named only where the DNA matches it firmly. Clone sizes are given selectively: once, few, many, or a class where the clone is expanded.

d_call clone_size j_call v_call cdr3_nt cdr3_aa
. . TRBJ1-5 TRBV4-2 TGTGCCAGCAGCCAAGGGACGGTCAACAATCAGCCCCAGCATTTT CASSQGTVNNQPQHF
. few TRBJ2-2 TRBV27 TGTGCCAGCAGTTTATCGTACAGACCGAACACCGGGGAGCTGTTTTTT CASSLSYRPNTGELFF
TRBD1 medium-sized TRBJ1-1 TRBV20-1 TGCAGTGCTCGACAGGGGGACACTGAAGCTTTCTTT CSARQGDTEAFF
TRBD2 many TRBJ2-3 TRBV7-2 TGTGCCAGCAGCCCCGGGGGGGGGTCAGATACGCAGTATTTT CASSPGGGSDTQYF
. . TRBJ2-2 TRBV24-1 TGTGCCACCAGTGATTTGCGGTTGAGCACCGGGGAGCTGTTTTTT CATSDLRLSTGELFF
. many TRBJ2-7 TRBV12-3/TRBV12-4 TGTGCCAGCAGTTTTTCTGCGGGACACCGGTACGAGCAGTACTTC CASSFSAGHRYEQYF
. many TRBJ2-3 TRBV12-3/TRBV12-4 TGTGCCAGCAGTTTAACAGCAGGGGGGGGCGCAGATACGCAGTATTTT CASSLTAGGGADTQYF
. few TRBJ1-4 TRBV12-3/TRBV12-4 TGTGCCAGCAGTAAGGACAAGGGGTATGAAAAACTGTTTTTT CASSKDKGYEKLFF
TRBD1 few TRBJ1-5 TRBV2 TGTGCCAGCAGGACAGGGGGCCGGAATCAGCCCCAGCATTTT CASRTGGRNQPQHF
TRBD1 . TRBJ1-1 TRBV19 TGTGCCAGTAGTACGGGACAGGGGGGAACTGAAGCTTTCTTT CASSTGQGGTEAFF
. few TRBJ1-3 TRBV6-9 TGTGCCAGCAGTTGCGATCGGACAGTTCCCCCAAACACCATATATTTT CASSCDRTVPPNTIYF
TRBD2 . TRBJ2-1 TRBV12-3/TRBV12-4 TGTGCCAGCAGTGATAGCGGGAGGGCCTTTGACAATGAGCAGTTCTTC CASSDSGRAFDNEQFF
TRBD2 . TRBJ2-5 TRBV12-3/TRBV12-4 TGTGCCAGCAGCCCGGACATAAGACTAGCGGGGGTTGAGACCCAGTACTTC CASSPDIRLAGVETQYF
. many TRBJ1-2 TRBV2 TGTGCCAGCAGAGGGCTTTCTAACTATGGCTACACCTTC CASRGLSNYGYTF
. many TRBJ1-5 TRBV6-1 TGTGCCAGCAGTACCCGTTGGATGGGGCTTCAACAGCCCCAGCATTTT CASSTRWMGLQQPQHF
TRBD2 . TRBJ2-5 TRBV5-1 TGCGCCAGCAGCTCTGGACTAGCGGGAATTCGAGAGACCCAGTACTTC CASSSGLAGIRETQYF
TRBD1 few TRBJ1-1 TRBV6-1 TGTGCCAGCAGTGAAGTTGCAGGGACAGGGAGTCGGGAGGTTGAAGCTTTCTTT CASSEVAGTGSREVEAFF
TRBD2 . TRBJ2-5 TRBV11-2 TGTGCCAGCAGCTCACAGAGCGGGAGGGCTGAGACCCAGTACTTC CASSSQSGRAETQYF
TRBD1 many TRBJ2-5 TRBV6-1 TGTGCCAGCAGTGCCGGGACAGGGATAATTGAGACCCAGTACTTC CASSAGTGIIETQYF
TRBD1 few TRBJ1-1 TRBV7-9 TGTGCCAGCAGCTTTTGGACAGGACAGACTGAAGCTTTCTTT CASSFWTGQTEAFF
TRBD1 . TRBJ2-4 TRBV5-1 TGCGCCAGCAGCCTTTCAGGGGGAGATAACATTCAGTACTTC CASSLSGGDNIQYF
. many TRBJ2-4 TRBV2 TGTGCCAGCAGTGCCAAGGACATTCAGTACTTC CASSAKDIQYF
. many TRBJ2-1 TRBV28 TGTGCCAGCAGTTTATATAAATCCGCCAATTACAATGAGCAGTTCTTC CASSLYKSANYNEQFF
. many TRBJ2-6 TRBV12-3/TRBV12-4 TGTGCCAGCAGTACTCCGGGGGCGACTGGGGCCAACGTCCTGACTTTC CASSTPGATGANVLTF
TRBD2 few TRBJ2-5 TRBV27 TGTGCCAGCAGTAGTTTAGGGCGGGAGGGCGGTTCCCCAAGTTACTTC CASSSLGREGGSPSYF
TRBD2 many TRBJ2-1 TRBV27 TGTGCCAGCAGTTCTGTCCTCGGGGGGGGGATTTACAATGAGCAGTTCTTC CASSSVLGGGIYNEQFF
. . TRBJ1-6 TRBV12-3/TRBV12-4 TGTGCCAGCAGTACAGGGATGGATTCACCCCTCCACTTT CASSTGMDSPLHF
TRBD1 . TRBJ1-1 TRBV3-1 TGTGCCAGCGGTCCACACAGGGGAGTGGGGACCACTGAAGCTTTCTTT CASGPHRGVGTTEAFF
. many TRBJ2-1 TRBV6-1 TGTGCCAGCACTCGGACAGATAGCTCCTACAATGAGCAGTTCTTC CASTRTDSSYNEQFF
. many TRBJ1-2 TRBV3-1 TGTGCCAGCAGCCCTCAGGCGGGGGAGTACTATGGCTACACCTTC CASSPQAGEYYGYTF
TRBD2 few TRBJ2-1 TRBV13 TGTGCCAGCAGCTTAGGTACGCTAGCGGGAGTGGATGAGCAGTTCTTC CASSLGTLAGVDEQFF
. . TRBJ2-4 TRBV7-2 TGTGCCAGCAGCCCTGCCCACGGAGGCCCGAACATTCAGTACTTC CASSPAHGGPNIQYF
. few TRBJ2-1 TRBV6-1 TGTGCCAGCAGCCCATCCGGGACCCACAATGAGCAGTTCTTC CASSPSGTHNEQFF
. . TRBJ2-3 TRBV2 TGTGCCAGCAGCTTATCCGGGGCCACAGATACGCAGTATTTT CASSLSGATDTQYF